This T cell receptor beta chain is from a study of cytomegalovirus exposure and HLA in healthy donors. This CDR3 contains 14 residues. Germline CDR1 LNHNV, CDR2 YYDKDF (reference sequence). V shed 3 bases and J shed 0 bases, with 8 bases lying between them. Overall study findings and caveats: TCR beta chain V- and J-gene trimming was linked, in a later analysis, to a missense variant in DCLRE1C.

Both 60 Vbeta primers and 13 Jbeta primers went into the PCR. Clones were read by immunoSEQ multiplex PCR, and TCRdb kept only the in-frame ones, dropping some. Among about 70,000 clones, about nine tenths were seen once, and the ten largest hold less than 2.5%. This clone was seen once. Its antigen is not identified. This rearrangement joins TRBV15 to TRBJ2-5, with D unresolved. The receptor was derived from a woman in her twenties or thirties in good health and CMV-seronegative. Sample: PBMCs. CDR3 coding DNA: TGTGCCACCAGCAGCCGAGGCGACCAAGAGACCCAGTACTTC. It encodes CATSSRGDQETQYF.